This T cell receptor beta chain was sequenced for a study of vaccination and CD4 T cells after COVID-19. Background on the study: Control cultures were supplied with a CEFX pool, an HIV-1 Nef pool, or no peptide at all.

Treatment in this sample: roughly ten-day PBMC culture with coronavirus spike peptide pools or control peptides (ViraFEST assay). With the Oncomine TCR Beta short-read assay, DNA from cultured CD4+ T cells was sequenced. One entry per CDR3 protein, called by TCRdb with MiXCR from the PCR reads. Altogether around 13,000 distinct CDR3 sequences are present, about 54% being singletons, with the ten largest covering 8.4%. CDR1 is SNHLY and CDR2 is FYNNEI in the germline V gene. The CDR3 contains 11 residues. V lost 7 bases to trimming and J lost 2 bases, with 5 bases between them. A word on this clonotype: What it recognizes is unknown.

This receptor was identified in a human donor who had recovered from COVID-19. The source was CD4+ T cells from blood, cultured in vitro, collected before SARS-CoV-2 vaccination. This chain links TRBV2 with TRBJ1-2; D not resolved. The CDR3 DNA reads TGTGCCAGCACGGAGAACTATGGCTACACCTTC. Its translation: CASTENYGYTF.